The clone carrying this TCR beta chain has more than one count but fewer than ten. Its antigen is as yet unknown. This entry is derived from a study of T cell responses to AZD1222 COVID-19 vaccine. Whole-study context: Second-dose timings of about 4 or about 12 weeks were pooled.

Whole-study results and caveats: Spike-specific TCR repertoires showed rising breadth and depth after two AZD1222 doses.

Germline V gene lookup returns CDR1 SGHVS and CDR2 FNYEAQ. V lost 4 bases and J lost 0, with 15 bases in between. The CDR3 runs 16 residues. Sequenced by immunoSEQ multiplex PCR; TCRdb stores in-frame clones only, minus some. The repertoire holds around 120,000 clones, about 88% seen once, with about 10% in the top ten. The chain joins TRBV7-6 to TRBJ1-1; possibly TRBD1 for D (5 bases). This material consisted of peripheral blood, taken on day 0 of AZD1222 vaccination. This clonotype originated in an adult in good health. CDR3 nucleotides: TGTGCCAGCAGCTCCCGGGGGACGCGTATGAACACTGAAGCTTTCTTT. Its protein is CASSSRGTRMNTEAFF.